Shown below are 11 T cell receptor beta chains from a single sample sequenced in a study of spatial heterogeneity in lung cancer. TCRdb re-called the 5' RACE reads with MiXCR, one entry per CDR3 protein. The table lists roughly 15,000 distinct CDR3 sequences, 5% to 7.5% of them singletons. Time point specified: blood at routine non-recurrence follow-up after resection. Sequenced material: PBMCs, taken at follow-up. These receptors all come from a male donor with early-stage non-small cell lung cancer.

This clonotype was counted many times. The J gene is TRBJ1-2, the V gene TRBV2, with D unresolved. Trimming stripped 7 bases from V and 5 bases from J, with 14 bases between. The length of the CDR3 is 13 residues. CDR1 and CDR2 (germline): SNHLY, FYNNEI. The chain's CDR3 is CASNSQNLYGYTF. CDR3 bases: TGTGCCAGCAACTCCCAGAACCTGTATGGCTACACCTTC.

This clonotype was observed at least ten times. The chain carries TRBV20-1 and TRBJ2-5; D is perhaps TRBD2 (6 bases). Trimming cost V 8 bases and J 5 bases, with 12 bases left between them. Germline V lookup: CDR1 DFQATT, CDR2 SNEGSKA (reference sequence). This CDR3 contains 11 residues. The CDR3, as DNA: TGCAGTCCCGCCGGAGGGGAGACCCAGTACTTC. Protein product: CSPAGGETQYF.

This clonotype was recorded at least ten times. V usage is TRBV28 and J usage is TRBJ1-2; 7 bases line up with TRBD1. Germline CDR1 is MDHEN and CDR2 is SYDVKM. V dropped 5 bases and J dropped 4; count of bases not matched to a gene: 7. This CDR3 is 14 amino acids long. CDR3 bases: TGTGCCAGCAGTACAACAGGGGCGCCCTATGGCTACACCTTC. Its translation: CASSTTGAPYGYTF.

This clonotype was counted many times. This chain links TRBV2 with TRBJ2-1; 7 nucleotides align to TRBD2. The germline CDR1 and CDR2 sequences are SNHLY and FYNNEI. With V trimmed by 0 bases and J by 8 bases, 4 bases remained unmatched. The CDR3 spans 14 residues. The CDR3 sequence is CASSEARGRDEQFF. CDR3 DNA: TGTGCCAGCAGTGAAGCTCGGGGGAGGGATGAGCAGTTCTTC.

This clonotype was observed many times. The V and J genes are TRBV19 and TRBJ1-5, with 8 bases that match TRBD1. Germline CDR1 is LNHDA and CDR2 is SQIVND (reference sequence). The trim removed 3 bases at V and 6 bases at J, leaving 7 bases unmatched. The length of the CDR3 is 15 residues. CDR3 loop: CASSIDRGGFQPQHF. CDR3 sequence (DNA): TGTGCCAGTAGTATCGACAGGGGTGGGTTTCAGCCCCAGCATTTT.

This clonotype appeared many times. The chain employs TRBV18 and TRBJ1-4; D remains ambiguous. The CDR3 is 14 amino acids. Germline CDR1 KGHSH, CDR2 LQKENI. With 1 base removed from V and 4 bases from J, the gap between germline ends came to 7 bases. The CDR3 DNA sequence: TGTGCCAGCTCACCACGAGAAGTTAATGAAAAACTGTTTTTT. It yields the protein CASSPREVNEKLFF.

The rearrangement links TRBV3-1 to TRBJ1-4; weak D call: TRBD1 (6 bases). Germline CDR1 reads LGHDT; CDR2 reads YNNKEL (reference sequence). V was pared by 0 bases and J by 15 bases, with 17 bases between. The CDR3 is 14 residues long. As DNA, the CDR3 is TGTGCCAGCAGCCAAGAGAGGACAGTCGGGTTGGTGTTTTTT. It translates to CASSQERTVGLVFF.

This clonotype was recorded a few times. V is TRBV12-3 or TRBV12-4 and J is TRBJ2-7, with TRBD2 as a possible D gene (6 bases). V shed 5 bases and J shed 6 bases, with 11 bases lying between them. There are 12 residues in the CDR3. CDR3 loop: CASSGAEGEQYF. The CDR3 DNA is TGTGCCAGCAGTGGGGCGGAGGGCGAGCAGTACTTC.

This clonotype came up many times. The chain links TRBV11-3 to TRBJ2-2, with TRBD1 matching 9 bases. Germline loops: CDR1 SGHNT, CDR2 YENEEA. The CDR3 totals 15 residues. The V and J ends lost 5 bases and 3 bases, in that order; junction bases with no gene match: 4. The CDR3 spells CASSPWTGDTGELFF. The CDR3 coding sequence is TGTGCCAGCAGCCCCTGGACAGGGGACACCGGGGAGCTGTTTTTT.

This clonotype appeared many times. The genes are TRBV12-3 or TRBV12-4 and TRBJ2-7, with 9 bases identical to TRBD1. CDR3 length equals 14 residues. V dropped 6 bases and J dropped 2; count of bases not matched to a gene: 5. This chain's CDR3 is CASSLGQGTYEQYF. The DNA for the CDR3 is TGTGCCAGCAGCCTGGGACAGGGAACCTACGAGCAGTACTTC.

Judged by abundance, this clonotype is medium-sized. The chain has TRBV9 and TRBJ1-1; no definite D call. CDR1 SGDLS and CDR2 YYNGEE come from the germline V gene. V gave up 4 bases and J gave up 0 bases, with 13 bases separating them. The CDR3 extends over 15 amino acids. Here the CDR3 DNA reads TGTGCCAGCAGCCCGGGGATGACGGTGAACACTGAAGCTTTCTTT. It translates to CASSPGMTVNTEAFF.